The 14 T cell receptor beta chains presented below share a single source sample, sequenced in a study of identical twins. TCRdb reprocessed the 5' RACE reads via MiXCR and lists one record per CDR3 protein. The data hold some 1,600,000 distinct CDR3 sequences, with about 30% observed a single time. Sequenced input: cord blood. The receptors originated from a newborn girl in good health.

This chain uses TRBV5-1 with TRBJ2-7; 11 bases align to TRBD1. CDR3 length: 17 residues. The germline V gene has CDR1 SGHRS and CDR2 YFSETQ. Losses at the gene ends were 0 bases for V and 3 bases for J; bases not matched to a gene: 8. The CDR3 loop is CASSLDFSGTGGYEQYF. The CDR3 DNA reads TGCGCCAGCAGCTTGGATTTTTCCGGGACAGGGGGCTACGAGCAGTACTTC.

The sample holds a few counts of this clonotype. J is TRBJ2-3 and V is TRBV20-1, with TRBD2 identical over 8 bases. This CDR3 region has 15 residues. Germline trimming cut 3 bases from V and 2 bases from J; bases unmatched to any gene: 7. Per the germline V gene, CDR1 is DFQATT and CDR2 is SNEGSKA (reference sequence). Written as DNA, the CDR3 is TGCAGTGCTAGCGAGCTAGCGGGCCTCACAGATACGCAGTATTTT. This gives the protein CSASELAGLTDTQYF.

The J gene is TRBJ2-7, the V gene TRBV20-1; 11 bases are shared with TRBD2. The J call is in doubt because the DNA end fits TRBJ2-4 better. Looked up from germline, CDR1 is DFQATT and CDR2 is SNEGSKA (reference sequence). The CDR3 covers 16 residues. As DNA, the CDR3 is TGCAGTGCTAGAGGACCTCCTAGCGGGGGGTCTCACATTCAGTACTTC. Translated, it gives CSARGPPSGGSHIQYF.

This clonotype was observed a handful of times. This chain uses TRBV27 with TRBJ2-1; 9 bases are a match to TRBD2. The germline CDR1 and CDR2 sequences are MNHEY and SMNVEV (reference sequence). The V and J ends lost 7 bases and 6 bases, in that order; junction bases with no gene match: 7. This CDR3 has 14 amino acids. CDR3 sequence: CASTQQTSGNEQFF. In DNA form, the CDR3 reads TGTGCCAGCACTCAGCAGACTAGCGGCAATGAGCAGTTCTTC.

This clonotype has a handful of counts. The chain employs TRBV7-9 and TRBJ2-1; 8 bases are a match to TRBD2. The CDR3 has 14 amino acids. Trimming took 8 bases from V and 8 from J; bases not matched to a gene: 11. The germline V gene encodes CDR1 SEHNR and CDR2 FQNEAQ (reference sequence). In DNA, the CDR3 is TGTGCCAGCTCCGGGAGGGCCGAAGGGGATGAGCAGTTCTTC. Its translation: CASSGRAEGDEQFF.

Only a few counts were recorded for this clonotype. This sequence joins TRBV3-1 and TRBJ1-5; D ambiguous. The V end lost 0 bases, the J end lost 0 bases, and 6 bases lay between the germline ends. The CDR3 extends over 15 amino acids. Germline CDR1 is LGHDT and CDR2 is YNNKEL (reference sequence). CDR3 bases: TGTGCCAGCAGCCAAGAGGCCTATAGCAATCAGCCCCAGCATTTT. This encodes CASSQEAYSNQPQHF.

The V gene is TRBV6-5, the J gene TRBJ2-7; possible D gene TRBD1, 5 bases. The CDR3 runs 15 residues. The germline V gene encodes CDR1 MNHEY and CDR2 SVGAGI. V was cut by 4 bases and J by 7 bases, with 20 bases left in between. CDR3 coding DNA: TGTGCCAGCAGTTGGGGAAGGGGCGCTCACAATGAGCAGTACTTC. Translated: CASSWGRGAHNEQYF.

The CDR3 reads CSAPVAAISYNEQFF. In DNA, the CDR3 is TGCAGTGCCCCTGTGGCGGCCATCTCCTACAATGAGCAGTTCTTC. V and J are TRBV20-1 and TRBJ2-1; D gene ambiguous. Germline loops: CDR1 DFQATT, CDR2 SNEGSKA (reference sequence). This CDR3 is built from 15 residues. Trimming stripped 6 bases from V and 0 bases from J, with 15 bases between.

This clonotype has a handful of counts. The CDR3: CASSTRQGEDQPQHF. The CDR3 DNA follows: TGTGCCAGCAGTACCAGACAGGGGGAAGATCAGCCCCAGCATTTT. This chain uses TRBV6-6 with TRBJ1-5; 9 positions match TRBD1. Germline-derived CDR1 and CDR2 are MNHNY and SVGAGI (reference sequence). The CDR3 has 15 amino acids. Unmatched junction bases numbered 7, after V lost 5 bases and J lost 5 bases.

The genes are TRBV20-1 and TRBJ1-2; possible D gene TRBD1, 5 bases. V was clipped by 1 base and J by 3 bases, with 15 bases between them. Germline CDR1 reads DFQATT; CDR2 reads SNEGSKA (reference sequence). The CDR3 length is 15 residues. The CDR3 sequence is CSARVAGRDYYGYTF. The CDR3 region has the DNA TGCAGTGCTAGAGTCGCGGGCAGGGATTACTATGGCTACACCTTC.

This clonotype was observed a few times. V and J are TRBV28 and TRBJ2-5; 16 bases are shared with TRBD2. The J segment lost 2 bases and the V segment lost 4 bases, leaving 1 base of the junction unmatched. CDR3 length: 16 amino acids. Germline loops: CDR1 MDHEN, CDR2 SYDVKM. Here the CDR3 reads CASSWGLAGGQETQYF. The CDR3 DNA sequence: TGTGCCAGCAGTTGGGGACTAGCGGGAGGGCAAGAGACCCAGTACTTC.

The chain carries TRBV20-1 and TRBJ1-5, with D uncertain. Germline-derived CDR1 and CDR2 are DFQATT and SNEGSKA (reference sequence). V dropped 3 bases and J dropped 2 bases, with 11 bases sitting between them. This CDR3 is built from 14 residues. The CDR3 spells CSASRARGNQPQHF. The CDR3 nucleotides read TGCAGTGCTAGCCGGGCGAGAGGCAATCAGCCCCAGCATTTT.

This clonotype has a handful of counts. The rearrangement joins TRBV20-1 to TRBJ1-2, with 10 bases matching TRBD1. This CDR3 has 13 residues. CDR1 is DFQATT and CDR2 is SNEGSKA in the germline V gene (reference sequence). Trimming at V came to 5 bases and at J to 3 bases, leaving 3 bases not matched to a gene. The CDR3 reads CSAGQGGDYGYTF. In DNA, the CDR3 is TGCAGTGCTGGACAGGGGGGGGACTATGGCTACACCTTC.

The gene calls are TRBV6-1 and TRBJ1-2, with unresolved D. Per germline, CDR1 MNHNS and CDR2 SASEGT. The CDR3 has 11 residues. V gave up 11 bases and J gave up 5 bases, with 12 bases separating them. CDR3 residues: CAGGTSYGYTF. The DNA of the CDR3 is TGTGCCGGCGGTACATCGTATGGCTACACCTTC.